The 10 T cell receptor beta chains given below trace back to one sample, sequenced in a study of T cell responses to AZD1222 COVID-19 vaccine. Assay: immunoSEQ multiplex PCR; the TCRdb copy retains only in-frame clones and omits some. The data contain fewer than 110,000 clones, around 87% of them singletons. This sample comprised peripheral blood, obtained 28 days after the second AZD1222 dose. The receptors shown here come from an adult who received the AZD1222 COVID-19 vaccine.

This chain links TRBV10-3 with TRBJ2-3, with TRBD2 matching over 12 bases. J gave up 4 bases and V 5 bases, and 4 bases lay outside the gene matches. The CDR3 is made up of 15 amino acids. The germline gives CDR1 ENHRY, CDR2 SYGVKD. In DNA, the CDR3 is TGTGCCATCAGTCCTAGCGGGGGGGCTCCAGATACGCAGTATTTT. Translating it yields CAISPSGGAPDTQYF.

This CDR3 is CASLGDYTGELFF. Here the CDR3 DNA reads TGCGCCAGCCTCGGGGATTACACCGGGGAGCTGTTTTTT. The chain uses TRBV23-1 and TRBJ2-2, with D possibly matching TRBD2 (5 bases). TRBV23-1 qualifies as an ORF whose function is uncertain. The CDR3 spans 13 residues. Trimming cost V 8 bases and J 3 bases, with 10 bases left between them.

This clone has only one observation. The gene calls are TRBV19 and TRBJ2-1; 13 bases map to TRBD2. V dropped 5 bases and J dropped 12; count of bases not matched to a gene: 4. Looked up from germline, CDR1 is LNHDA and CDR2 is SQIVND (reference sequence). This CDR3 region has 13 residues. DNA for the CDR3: TGTGCCAGTAGTCCCCGACTAGCGGGAGGGCAGTTCTTC. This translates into CASSPRLAGGQFF.

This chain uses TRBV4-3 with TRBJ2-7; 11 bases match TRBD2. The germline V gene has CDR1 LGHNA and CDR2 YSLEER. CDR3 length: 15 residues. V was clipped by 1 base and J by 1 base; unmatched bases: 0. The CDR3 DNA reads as TGCGCCAGCAGCCAAGGACTAGCGGGATCCTACGAGCAGTACTTC. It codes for CASSQGLAGSYEQYF.

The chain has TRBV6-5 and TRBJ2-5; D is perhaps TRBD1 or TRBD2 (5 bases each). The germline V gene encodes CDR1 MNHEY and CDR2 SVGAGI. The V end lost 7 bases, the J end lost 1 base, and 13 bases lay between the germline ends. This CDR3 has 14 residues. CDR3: CASILRGRQETQYF. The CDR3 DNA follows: TGTGCCAGCATTCTTCGGGGACGCCAAGAGACCCAGTACTTC.

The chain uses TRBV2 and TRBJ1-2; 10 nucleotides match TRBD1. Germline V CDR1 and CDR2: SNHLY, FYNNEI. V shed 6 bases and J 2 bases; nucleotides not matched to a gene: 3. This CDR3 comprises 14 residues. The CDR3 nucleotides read TGTGCCAGCAGCAGGGACAGGGGAAACTATGGCTACACCTTC. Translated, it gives CASSRDRGNYGYTF.

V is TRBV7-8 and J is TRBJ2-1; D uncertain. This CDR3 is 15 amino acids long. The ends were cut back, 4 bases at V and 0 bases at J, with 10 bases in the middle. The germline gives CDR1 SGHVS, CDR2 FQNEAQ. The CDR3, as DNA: TGTGCCAGCAGCTCCATACTTTCCTCCTACAATGAGCAGTTCTTC. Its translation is CASSSILSSYNEQFF.

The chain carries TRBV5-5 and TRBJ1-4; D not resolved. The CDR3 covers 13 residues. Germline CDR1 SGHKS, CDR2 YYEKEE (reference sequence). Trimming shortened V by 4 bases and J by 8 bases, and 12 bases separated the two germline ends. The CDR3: CASSGVSREKLFF. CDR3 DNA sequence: TGTGCCAGCAGCGGGGTATCACGGGAAAAACTGTTTTTT.

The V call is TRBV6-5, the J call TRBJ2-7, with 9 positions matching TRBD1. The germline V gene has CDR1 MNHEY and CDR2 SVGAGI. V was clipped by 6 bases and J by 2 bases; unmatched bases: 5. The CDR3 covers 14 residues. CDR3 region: CASSVGQGPYEQYF. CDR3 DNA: TGTGCCAGCAGCGTGGGACAGGGACCCTACGAGCAGTACTTC.

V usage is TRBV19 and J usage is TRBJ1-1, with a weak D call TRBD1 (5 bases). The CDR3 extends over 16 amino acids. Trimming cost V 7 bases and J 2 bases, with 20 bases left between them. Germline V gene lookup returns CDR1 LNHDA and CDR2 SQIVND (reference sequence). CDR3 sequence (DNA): TGTGCCAGTATCAGATCAGGGCGGGGAAGTAACACTGAAGCTTTCTTT. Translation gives CASIRSGRGSNTEAFF.